This T cell receptor (beta chain) was recovered during a study of blood T cell repertoires in COVID-19 (dated by TCRdb to about 2020). For the wider study: Samples from collaborators originated in the United States, Italy and Spain and spanned both the acute and convalescent phases of COVID-19. Deeply sampled blood TCRbeta repertoires from subjects exposed to, actively infected with, or recovered from COVID-19 were included in the dataset. The material from the prospective study consisted of cDNA or gDNA derived from T cells, B-cell-depleted T cells, or PBMCs. Sample metadata almost always included a de-identified subject ID, COVID-19 status, age in years and sex. HLA class I and class II types, where available, came from metadata supplied by the sample provider rather than from assay-based typing. The repertoires were released in a freely available public database meant as a resource for research on the immune response to SARS-CoV-2. Samples were obtained from the ongoing ImmuneRACE study (first 160 participants) and from over 1,000 subjects provided by 6 global collaborators. Broader findings and caveats from the paper: How much clinical and demographic metadata was included differed by source and by participant, and the metadata was provided uncurated.

The immunoSEQ Assay, a bias-controlled multiplex PCR, was used to amplify TCRbeta CDR3 regions from genomic DNA. For the original study's pipeline: Nucleated cell counts per sample were estimated from amplification of reference gene primers within the assay. To quantify the absolute abundance of each unique TCRbeta CDR3 rearrangement, sequence reads were collapsed and filtered. For each sample, productive Simpson clonality was calculated as the square root of Simpson's diversity index over productive rearrangements. The table was pulled from immuneACCESS by TCRdb, which kept in-frame rearrangements only. Such tables lose some clones; where checked, under half of the loss comes from unresolved V genes, and the rest has no known cause. The D gene and trimming were derived from the DNA, and the V and J assignments and clone size from that table. The sample table holds roughly 260,000 clones, of which more than 60% were seen once. Of the sample, 3% to 4% is held by the ten largest clones.

The collaborating institutions used their own protocols to collect whole blood in K2EDTA tubes. Collaborator samples were shipped for TCRbeta analysis as frozen whole blood, isolated PBMCs, or DNA extracted from either sample type. About this clone itself: No cognate antigen has been identified for it. One base away there is no much larger clone; base qualities are not given.

The CDR3 covers 14 residues, taking in both the cysteine and the phenylalanine. Only CDR3 DNA remains: 42 bases, in frame from the first base. V trim: 5 bases; J trim: 14 bases; unmatched bases: 7. The TCR was taken from a woman aged 40 to 50 with active or convalescent COVID-19. Rearrangement joined TRBV23-1 to TRBJ1-6, and TRBD1 matches 12 of the central bases. TRBV23-1 is labeled an ORF, and its function is uncertain. Source material: peripheral blood. Here is the DNA: TGCGCCAGCAGTGACTCCGGGACAGGGGGCACCCTCCACTTT. This encodes CASSDSGTGGTLHF.